These 10 T cell receptor beta chains originate from one sample sequenced in a study of CXCR3-negative and CXCR3-positive naive CD8 T cells. Their cognate antigens are unknown. General study points: Hydrophobicity was higher for TRB CDR3s found in CXCR3-positive naive cells than in CXCR3-negative naive cells.

The TRB cDNA libraries were prepared by 5' RACE with UMI labels. Following a re-call of the 5' RACE reads, TCRdb has one entry per CDR3 protein and lacks DNA. This sample's clone table lists 130,000 or so distinct CDR3 sequences. Input material: naive CXCR3+ CD8+ T cells from blood. Stated subset: CD45RO-CCR7+CD27+CD95- naive CD8+ T cells expressing CXCR3 (TNR3+). The receptors originated from a human donor in good health. Some clones in this sample may be carry-over from other donors' samples.

This rearrangement joins TRBV7-9 to TRBJ1-1; the D call from TCRdb, TRBD1, cannot be confirmed without DNA. The CDR3 is 16 amino acids. Germline V gene sequence: CDR1 SEHNR, CDR2 FQNEAQ (reference sequence). CDR3 region: CASSFWTGGANTEAFF.

The V gene is TRBV7-6, the J gene TRBJ1-1; the D call of TRBD1 rests on TCRdb alone, since no DNA is present to check it. This CDR3 comprises 15 residues. In germline, CDR1 is SGHVS, CDR2 FNYEAQ. The CDR3 protein is CASSSTQTGYTEAFF.

This chain uses TRBV5-1 with TRBJ1-1. This CDR3 contains 14 residues. Germline-derived CDR1 and CDR2 are SGHRS and YFSETQ. CDR3 amino acids: CASSTWTWDTEAFF.

This chain joins TRBV20-1 and TRBJ2-2. The germline V gene has CDR1 DFQATT and CDR2 SNEGSKA (reference sequence). The CDR3 spans 15 residues. The CDR3 loop is CSARFYLGYTGELFF.

The V gene is TRBV11-3, the J gene TRBJ2-5. The CDR3 length is 17 residues. CDR1 SGHNT and CDR2 YENEEA come from the germline V gene. CDR3 loop: CASSPYANPDSQETQYF.

The V gene is TRBV6-5, the J gene TRBJ1-1. CDR3 length: 14 residues. Germline V gives CDR1 MNHEY, CDR2 SVGAGI. The CDR3 spells CASSYSEGNTEAFF.

The J gene is TRBJ2-1, the V gene TRBV11-1; TCRdb lists TRBD2, though no DNA is available to test this call. There are 16 residues in the CDR3. CDR1 is SGHAT and CDR2 is FQDESV in the germline V gene (reference sequence). CDR3 in amino acids: CASSPLRGSRHNEQFF.

The chain carries TRBV15 and TRBJ1-1. This CDR3 region has 16 residues. Per germline, CDR1 LNHNV and CDR2 YYDKDF (reference sequence). CDR3 sequence: CATSRDRLTMNTEAFF.

The chain couples TRBV4-3 to TRBJ2-7; no DNA is available, so the TRBD1 call from TCRdb remains unchecked. Germline V gives CDR1 LGHNA, CDR2 YSLEER. The CDR3 covers 14 residues. The CDR3 loop is CASSLRTGGHEQYF.

The rearrangement joins TRBV20-1 to TRBJ2-7; the TRBD1 assignment by TCRdb is unverifiable without DNA. CDR3 size: 14 residues. CDR1 is DFQATT, CDR2 SNEGSKA, per germline (reference sequence). The CDR3 region is CSASGTGSSYEQYF.